This entry lists 27 T cell receptor beta chains sequenced from one sample in a study of early T cells in non-severe SARS-CoV-2 infection. In TCRdb, the 5' RACE reads were re-called with MiXCR into one record per CDR3 protein. The table has 35,000 to 45,000 distinct CDR3 sequences, 5% to 6.5% seen once. The sequenced sample was whole blood, obtained at baseline. The receptors were gathered from an adult who was a healthcare worker with PCR-confirmed SARS-CoV-2 infection or an uninfected control (not recorded which).

In its sample, this clonotype was seen many times. CDR3 DNA: TGTGCCACCAGTGACACGGGACGGAAAAAAACCGGGGAGCTGTTTTTT. Its protein product is CATSDTGRKKTGELFF. This sequence joins TRBV24-1 and TRBJ2-2; D is perhaps TRBD1 or TRBD2 (5 bases each). V lost 4 bases, J lost 5 bases, and 16 bases lay in between. The CDR3 extends over 16 amino acids. Germline V lookup: CDR1 KGHDR, CDR2 SFDVKD.

This clonotype occurred many times. The CDR3 here is CASSDKNTEAFF. CDR3 DNA: TGTGCCAGCAGTGACAAGAACACTGAAGCTTTCTTT. The chain employs TRBV6-2 or TRBV6-3 and TRBJ1-1; D is unclear. Trimming shortened V by 5 bases and J by 1 base, and 5 bases separated the two germline ends. The CDR3 has 12 amino acids. CDR1 is MNHEY and CDR2 is SVGEGT in the germline V gene.

This clonotype has only a few counts. One end of the junction fails to match germline, which may point to a read error. V and J are TRBV7-7 and TRBJ2-7; TRBD2 matches at 9 bases. This CDR3 has 16 amino acids. The germline V gene encodes CDR1 SSHAT and CDR2 FNYEAQ (reference sequence). CDR3 residues: CASSPSPGLASHEQYF. The CDR3 DNA reads as TGTGCTAGCAGCCCCTCACCGGGACTAGCTAGCCACGAGCAGTACTTC.

This clonotype has at least ten counts. V and J are TRBV11-3 and TRBJ2-5; 7 nucleotides align to TRBD1. V lost 4 bases to trimming and J lost 2 bases; unmatched junction nucleotides: 7. Germline V gene data show CDR1 as SGHNT and CDR2 as YENEEA. CDR3 length: 15 residues. The CDR3 region is CASSSGTDDQETQYF. The CDR3 nucleotides read TGTGCCAGCAGCTCCGGGACAGACGATCAAGAGACCCAGTACTTC.

Ten or more counts support this clonotype. The CDR3 DNA reads TGTGCCAGTATCCCCCGCCCGACAGATAGCAATCAGCCCCAGCATTTT. Its protein is CASIPRPTDSNQPQHF. The chain carries TRBV19 and TRBJ1-5, with D perhaps TRBD1 (5 bases). The CDR3 loop spans 16 amino acids. V gave up 7 bases and J gave up 0 bases, with 16 bases separating them. Germline assignment: CDR1 LNHDA and CDR2 SQIVND (reference sequence).

This clonotype was counted at least ten times. DNA for the CDR3: TGCAGTGCTAACCGGAGGGGCACTGAAGCTTTCTTT. This translates into CSANRRGTEAFF. This sequence joins TRBV20-1 and TRBJ1-1; the D gene is possibly TRBD1 (5 bases). Germline V gene sequence: CDR1 DFQATT, CDR2 SNEGSKA (reference sequence). V lost 4 bases and J 4 bases, leaving 10 bases between the germline ends. The CDR3 extends over 12 amino acids.

This clonotype was counted at least ten times. J is TRBJ2-1 and V is TRBV5-1; 7 bases map to TRBD2. The germline gives CDR1 SGHRS, CDR2 YFSETQ. J was trimmed by 3 bases and V by 0 bases; bases with no gene match: 3. CDR3 length: 15 amino acids. This CDR3 reads CASSLAGDYYNEQFF. The CDR3 DNA follows: TGCGCCAGCAGCTTGGCCGGGGACTACTACAATGAGCAGTTCTTC.

This clonotype was detected ten times or more. The J gene is TRBJ2-1, the V gene TRBV5-1, with TRBD2 matching 11 bases. Trimming cost V 4 bases and J 6 bases; bases outside gene matches: 6. The CDR3 has 15 residues. Germline loops: CDR1 SGHRS, CDR2 YFSETQ. This chain's CDR3 is CASSTGTSGFNEQFF. DNA for the CDR3: TGCGCCAGCAGCACCGGGACTAGCGGATTCAATGAGCAGTTCTTC. The variable domain in full, completed from reference TRBV5-1 and TRBJ2-1, reads KAGVTQTPRYLIKTRGQQVTLSCSPISGHRSVSWYQQTPGQGLQFLFEYFSETQRNKGNFPGRFSGRQFSNSRSEMNVSTLELGDSALYLCASSTGTSGFNEQFFGPGTRLTVL.

As to this clonotype: A much bigger clone sits one base away, suggesting this may be a read error. The J gene is TRBJ1-2, the V gene TRBV6-2 or TRBV6-3, with 7 bases lining up with TRBD1. The CDR3 loop spans 16 amino acids. V was clipped by 6 bases and J by 10 bases; unmatched bases: 20. Germline CDR1 reads MNHEY; CDR2 reads SVGEGT. The CDR3 bases are TGTGCCAGCAGCCCACCCCGCTCGACAGGGACTCATGACTACACCTTC. Protein product: CASSPPRSTGTHDYTF.

This clonotype has more than one count but fewer than ten. The CDR3 coding sequence is TGTGCCAGCTCACCACGGGGGACCGGGGGAGTGGAGCAGTACTTC. It yields the protein CASSPRGTGGVEQYF. The V call is TRBV18, the J call TRBJ2-7; perhaps TRBD2 as D (6 bases). Germline lookup yields CDR1 KGHSH and CDR2 LQKENI. The germline V and J ends were trimmed by 1 base and 7 bases, with 17 bases remaining between them. The CDR3 loop spans 15 amino acids.

In this sample, this clonotype turned up many times. The chain combines TRBV7-2 with TRBJ2-3; 14 bases match TRBD2. V lost 5 bases to trimming and J lost 3 bases; unmatched junction nucleotides: 7. The CDR3 contains 17 residues. The germline V gene has CDR1 SGHTA and CDR2 FQGNSA. The CDR3 sequence is CASSPGLAGVRTDTQYF. CDR3 DNA sequence: TGTGCCAGCAGCCCGGGACTAGCGGGAGTACGAACAGATACGCAGTATTTT. Together with reference TRBV7-2 and TRBJ2-3, the CDR3 gives the full variable domain: GAGVSQSPSNKVTEKGKDVELRCDPISGHTALYWYRQSLGQGLEFLIYFQGNSAPDKSGLPSDRFSAERTGGSVSTLTIQRTQQEDSAVYLCASSPGLAGVRTDTQYFGPGTRLTVL.

This clonotype was observed many times. CDR3 sequence reads: CSARDFGGLGSYEQYF. As DNA, the CDR3 is TGCAGTGCTAGAGATTTCGGGGGCCTTGGGTCCTACGAGCAGTACTTC. The chain has TRBV20-1 and TRBJ2-7; D may be TRBD1 or TRBD2 (6 bases each). V lost 0 bases and J 1 base, leaving 16 bases between the germline ends. Germline CDR1 and CDR2: DFQATT and SNEGSKA (reference sequence). There are 16 residues in the CDR3.

In its sample, this clonotype was seen many times. This chain connects TRBV7-2 to TRBJ2-7, with 7 bases that match TRBD2. The CDR3 totals 17 residues. After removal of 1 base from V and 0 bases from J, the junction contained 9 bases not matched to a gene. The germline CDR1 and CDR2 sequences are SGHTA and FQGNSA. The CDR3 DNA reads as TGTGCCAGCAGCTTAGATCCCCTCGGCGGGAGCTCCTACGAGCAGTACGTC. Protein: CASSLDPLGGSSYEQYV.

The sample holds many counts of this clonotype. The chain couples TRBV6-2 or TRBV6-3 to TRBJ2-1; D ambiguous. Trimming pared 5 bases from V and 6 bases from J, leaving 8 bases between. From germline, CDR1 is MNHEY and CDR2 SVGEGT. This CDR3 has 12 amino acids. In DNA, the CDR3 is TGTGCCAGCAGTCAGTCTAGCAATGAGCAGTTCTTC. Encoded protein: CASSQSSNEQFF.

V gene TRBV30 combines with J gene TRBJ2-5; the D is unclear. CDR3 length: 13 amino acids. Germline V gene sequence: CDR1 GTSNPN, CDR2 SVGIG (reference sequence). Trimming stripped 0 bases from V and 3 bases from J, with 8 bases between. CDR3 nucleotide sequence: TGTGCCTGGAGTGTCATAGAGAAAGAGACCCAGTACTTC. Protein product: CAWSVIEKETQYF.

The table lists this clonotype with many counts. This chain uses TRBV20-1 with TRBJ2-1; D is possibly TRBD2 (5 bases). CDR1 is DFQATT and CDR2 is SNEGSKA in the germline V gene (reference sequence). V dropped 2 bases and J dropped 5 bases, with 22 bases sitting between them. This CDR3 contains 17 residues. This chain's CDR3 is CSARPPPSVRGNNEQFF. The CDR3 DNA reads as TGCAGTGCTAGACCACCCCCATCCGTCCGAGGGAACAATGAGCAGTTCTTC.

This clonotype came up a few times. This chain links TRBV7-6 with TRBJ1-1, with TRBD1 as a possible D gene (5 bases). The V end lost 2 bases, the J end lost 4 bases, and 8 bases lay between the germline ends. Germline V gene lookup returns CDR1 SGHVS and CDR2 FNYEAQ. There are 13 residues in the CDR3. CDR3 amino acids: CASSLQGTTEAFF. CDR3 DNA: TGTGCCAGCAGCTTACAGGGCACCACTGAAGCTTTCTTT.

In its sample, this clonotype was seen many times. The chain couples TRBV7-9 to TRBJ1-4; possible D gene TRBD1, 5 bases. CDR1 is SEHNR and CDR2 is FQNEAQ in the germline V gene (reference sequence). This CDR3 is built from 14 residues. The germline V and J ends were trimmed by 5 bases and 2 bases, with 9 bases remaining between them. The CDR3 DNA sequence: TGTGCCAGCAGCCAGGGCTTGACTAATGAAAAACTGTTTTTT. It translates to CASSQGLTNEKLFF.

This clonotype was counted ten times or more. This chain links TRBV19 with TRBJ2-1; no firm D call. The CDR3 totals 13 residues. Trimming left V 1 base short and J 3 bases short, with 4 bases between. Germline V gives CDR1 LNHDA, CDR2 SQIVND (reference sequence). This chain's CDR3 is CASSIVDYNEQFF. As DNA, the CDR3 is TGTGCCAGTAGTATAGTGGACTACAATGAGCAGTTCTTC. Full variable domain (rest looked up from reference TRBV19 and TRBJ2-1): DGGITQSPKYLFRKEGQNVTLSCEQNLNHDAMYWYRQDPGQGLRLIYYSQIVNDFQKGDIAEGYSVSREKKESFPLTVTSAQKNPTAFYLCASSIVDYNEQFFGPGTRLTVL.

This clonotype was seen many times. The genes are TRBV5-4 and TRBJ1-6; the D is unclear. There are 17 residues in the CDR3. Per the germline V gene, CDR1 is SGHNT and CDR2 is YYREEE (reference sequence). V lost 0 bases, J lost 10 bases, and 20 bases lay in between. DNA of the CDR3: TGTGCCAGCAGCTTGGAAAGCCGGACGGTGTCGGGGTCACCCCTCCACTTT. Protein product: CASSLESRTVSGSPLHF.

There are many counts of this clonotype. This chain uses TRBV25-1 with TRBJ1-1; 7 nucleotides agree with TRBD1. The CDR3 has 15 amino acids. The V and J ends lost 2 bases and 1 base, in that order; junction bases with no gene match: 4. In germline, CDR1 is MGHDK, CDR2 SYGVNS. CDR3 bases: TGTGCCAGCAGTGAAACCGGGACAGAGAACACTGAAGCTTTCTTT. Translating gives CASSETGTENTEAFF.

In this sample, this clonotype turned up many times. The CDR3 protein is CASSYDGRKYEQYF. Here the CDR3 DNA reads TGTGCCAGCAGTTACGACGGGAGGAAGTACGAGCAGTACTTC. The J gene is TRBJ2-7, the V gene TRBV6-2 or TRBV6-3, with TRBD2 identical over 7 bases. The CDR3 sequence is 14 residues long. Per the germline V gene, CDR1 is MNHEY and CDR2 is SVGEGT. The junction had 5 bases not matched to a gene; V was cut back by 2 bases and J by 4 bases.

Points on this clonotype: This may be a read error: a much more frequent sequence differs by one nucleotide. The V call is TRBV24-1, the J call TRBJ2-5, with D possibly being TRBD1 or TRBD2 (5 bases each). This CDR3 spans 17 amino acids. V lost 4 bases to trimming and J lost 4 bases, with 21 bases between them. Germline CDR1 KGHDR, CDR2 SFDVKD. The CDR3 is CATSDLLIGFGTETQYF. CDR3 sequence (DNA): TGTGCCACCAGTGACTTACTTATCGGGTTCGGGACAGAGACCCAGTACTTC.

In this sample, this clonotype is medium-sized (0.01 to 0.1%). The chain employs TRBV27 and TRBJ1-2; 10 bases map to TRBD1. Germline values: CDR1 MNHEY, CDR2 SMNVEV (reference sequence). V lost 3 bases, J lost 4 bases, and 8 bases stayed unmatched. The CDR3 is 16 amino acids. The CDR3 loop reads CASSLSGTGAAYGYTF. In DNA, the CDR3 is TGTGCCAGCAGTTTGTCGGGGACAGGGGCGGCCTATGGCTACACCTTC.

This rearrangement joins TRBV7-9 to TRBJ1-2, with D perhaps TRBD1 (6 bases). The CDR3 covers 14 residues. The germline V and J ends were trimmed by 4 bases and 12 bases, with 21 bases remaining between them. CDR1 and CDR2 (germline): SEHNR, FQNEAQ (reference sequence). DNA of the CDR3: TGTGCCAGCAGCTCAAACAATCAGGGGTCTATCCACACCTTC. Protein: CASSSNNQGSIHTF. Variable domain in full (rest from reference TRBV7-9 and TRBJ1-2): DTGVSQNPRHKITKRGQNVTFRCDPISEHNRLYWYRQTLGQGPEFLTYFQNEAQLEKSRLLSDRFSAERPKGSFSTLEIQRTEQGDSAMYLCASSSNNQGSIHTFGSGTRLTVV.

In this sample, this clonotype turned up many times. The V gene is TRBV30, the J gene TRBJ1-4, with D unresolved. The CDR3 spans 14 residues. Germline loops: CDR1 GTSNPN, CDR2 SVGIG (reference sequence). V shed 1 base and J shed 10 bases, with 16 bases lying between them. CDR3 region: CAWSARNLGGKLFF. DNA for the CDR3: TGTGCCTGGAGTGCCCGGAATTTGGGAGGAAAACTGTTTTTT.

This clonotype was counted at least ten times. The J gene is TRBJ2-1, the V gene TRBV3-1; 9 bases fit TRBD2. The V gene end was trimmed by 0 bases and the J gene end by 7 bases; junction bases not matched to a gene: 4. Per the germline V gene, CDR1 is LGHDT and CDR2 is YNNKEL (reference sequence). This CDR3 comprises 15 residues. CDR3 coding DNA: TGTGCCAGCAGCCAAGACAGCGGGAGGCAAAATGAGCAGTTCTTC. As protein: CASSQDSGRQNEQFF.